This TCR beta chain stems from a study (dated by TCRdb to between 2014 and 2017). For the study in its entirety: The study tested whether tumor-infiltrating Tregs in breast cancer are recruited from blood Tregs or converted in situ from other CD4+ T cell subsets. Points the paper makes about the study in general: Tumor memory CD4+ T cell TCR gene usage clustered with blood and lymph node memory CD4+ cells and lymph node naive CD4+ cells. The larger-cohort validation was restricted to a single TCR beta V-J rearrangement rather than whole repertoires. Tumor-infiltrating Treg TCR alpha and beta sequences overlapped most with tumor naive CD4+ T cells, then with blood naive CD4+ T cells.

Regarding this clonotype: It lacks a known antigen. There are no base qualities to consult, and no much larger clone falls within one base.

CDR1 and CDR2 are read off the germline V gene as SGHDN and FVKESK. Deletion took 1 base off V and 4 bases off J, with a span of 10 bases between the germline ends. The CDR3 starts with the cysteine, ends with the phenylalanine, and has 14 residues. Only the CDR3 DNA is retained, 42 bases long and in frame from the first base. To purify naive CD4+ T cells, the Miltenyi Naive CD4+ T Cell Isolation kit was used, and CD25 microbeads served to deplete Tregs. Tregs, naive and memory CD4+ T cells from tumor, blood and ipsilateral draining lymph nodes of a handful of breast cancer patients underwent full-length TCR alpha and beta sequencing. Tumor tissue and lymph nodes obtained by ipsilateral axillary dissection were perfused with PBS, cut into small pieces and digested using collagenase I and hyaluronidase. Ficoll density gradient centrifugation was used to isolate mononuclear cells from lymph nodes or from roughly 54 ml of peripheral blood. Sorted cell populations were confirmed by FACS to exceed 90% purity.

Amplification of full-length TCR variable regions was done by 5' RACE PCR using constant-region reverse primers, and this step was followed by semi-nested PCR with Nested Universal Primer A. The ReliaPrep RNA Cell Miniprep System was used to extract total RNA, which was then reverse transcribed into 5'RACE-ready cDNA with the SMARTer RACE 5'/3' Kit. Multiplex adaptors were used to barcode full-length TCR alpha and beta libraries, and the barcoded libraries were sequenced on an Illumina MiSeq. For the original study's pipeline: Sequencing data were pooled across the five patients for each of nine subset-tissue groups and compared by unsupervised clustering of TCR gene usage. The Morisita-Horn index was used to calculate repertoire similarity, with shared sequences weighted according to their contribution to each repertoire. TCRdb's own reprocessing of the public reads used fastp at Q25 and MiXCR and kept productive beta chains. For every CDR3 protein sequence, its rows merge into one entry that carries the most common genes and DNA. The V and J calls and clone size come from TCRdb's table, not from the authors' own analysis. This sample lists tens of thousands of distinct CDR3 sequences; roughly 24% were detected once. The ten largest account for about 3.9% of the sample.

The sequence was collected from a female donor with breast cancer. The material sequenced was naive CD4+ T cells sorted from a lymph node. Per the publication, the cell subset or site label means: naive CD4+ T cells, CD4+CD45RA+CD25-. Recombination connected TRBV14 to TRBJ1-2; 5 matching bases give a weak D call of TRBD1. Here the CDR3 is given as CASSQAAGVYGYTF. At the DNA level, the sequence is TGTGCCAGCAGCCAAGCCGCGGGGGTCTATGGCTACACCTTC.